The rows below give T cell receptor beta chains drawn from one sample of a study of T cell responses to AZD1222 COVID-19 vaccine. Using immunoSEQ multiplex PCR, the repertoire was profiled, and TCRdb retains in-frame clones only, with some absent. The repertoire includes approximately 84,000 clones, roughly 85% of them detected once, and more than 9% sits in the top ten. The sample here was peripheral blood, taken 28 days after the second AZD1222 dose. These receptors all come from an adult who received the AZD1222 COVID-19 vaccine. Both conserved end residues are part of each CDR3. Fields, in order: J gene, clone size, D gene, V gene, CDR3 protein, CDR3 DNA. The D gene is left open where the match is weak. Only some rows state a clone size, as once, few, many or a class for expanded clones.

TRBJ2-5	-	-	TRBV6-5	CASSNRVDQETQYF	TGTGCCAGCAGTAACCGGGTCGACCAAGAGACCCAGTACTTC
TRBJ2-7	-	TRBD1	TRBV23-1	CASSRRTGLEQYF	TGCGCCAGCAGCCGACGGACAGGGCTCGAGCAGTACTTC
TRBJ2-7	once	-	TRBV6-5	CASSYTGAGEQYF	TGTGCCAGCAGTTACACCGGGGCCGGCGAGCAGTACTTC
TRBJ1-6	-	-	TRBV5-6	CASSLAGYNSPLHF	TGTGCCAGCAGCCTGGCAGGGTATAATTCACCCCTCCACTTT
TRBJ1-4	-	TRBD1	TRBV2	CASRKETGTEKLFF	TGTGCCAGCAGGAAGGAGACAGGGACAGAAAAACTGTTTTTT
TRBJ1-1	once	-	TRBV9	CASSREVGGGGEAFF	TGTGCCAGCAGCCGCGAGGTGGGGGGCGGCGGGGAAGCTTTCTTT
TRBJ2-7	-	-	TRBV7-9	CASSPLGRSYEQYF	TGTGCCAGCAGCCCCCTAGGCAGATCATACGAGCAGTACTTC
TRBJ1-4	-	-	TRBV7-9	CASSRTPSTNEKLFF	TGTGCCAGCAGCCGGACACCTTCAACTAATGAAAAACTGTTTTTT
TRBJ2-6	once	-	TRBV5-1	CASSSPGANVLTF	TGCGCCAGCAGTTCCCCTGGGGCCAACGTCCTGACTTTC
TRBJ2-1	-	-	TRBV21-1	CASSKTPQPRGNEQFF	TGTGCCAGCAGCAAAACCCCCCAGCCGAGGGGCAATGAGCAGTTCTTC
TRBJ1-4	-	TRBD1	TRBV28	CASSPGQGFIEKLFF	TGTGCCAGCAGCCCGGGACAGGGGTTCATTGAAAAACTGTTTTTT
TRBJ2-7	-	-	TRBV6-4	CASTPLGHASYEQYF	TGTGCCAGCACGCCTTTGGGGCACGCGTCCTACGAGCAGTACTTC
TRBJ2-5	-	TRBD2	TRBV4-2	CASSQERGGQETQYF	TGTGCCAGCAGCCAAGAACGGGGGGGCCAAGAGACCCAGTACTTC
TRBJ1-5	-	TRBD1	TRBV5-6	CASSSWGTGNQPQHF	TGTGCCAGCAGCTCTTGGGGGACAGGAAATCAGCCCCAGCATTTT
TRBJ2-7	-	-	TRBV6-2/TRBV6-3	CASSPPDRPRSYEQYF	TGTGCCAGCAGTCCCCCGGACCGACCCCGTTCCTACGAGCAGTACTTC
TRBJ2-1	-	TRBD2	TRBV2	CASSSYEWTSIPNEQFF	TGTGCCAGCAGCTCTTACGAGTGGACTAGCATACCGAATGAGCAGTTCTTC
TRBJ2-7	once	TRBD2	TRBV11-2	CASSSHLAGAYEQYF	TGTGCCAGCAGCTCGCATCTAGCGGGGGCTTACGAGCAGTACTTC
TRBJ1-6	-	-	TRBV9	CASSVGAGRGDNSPLHF	TGTGCCAGCAGCGTAGGGGCAGGGCGAGGGGATAATTCACCCCTCCACTTT
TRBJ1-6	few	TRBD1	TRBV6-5	CASTRDRANSPLHF	TGTGCCAGCACCCGGGACAGGGCTAATTCACCCCTCCACTTT
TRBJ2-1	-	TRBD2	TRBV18	CASSPRGGNEQFF	TGTGCCAGCTCACCACGGGGGGGTAATGAGCAGTTCTTC
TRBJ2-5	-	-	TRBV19	CASSNTRRAGAQETQYF	TGTGCCAGTAGTAACACCCGGCGTGCGGGGGCTCAAGAGACCCAGTACTTC
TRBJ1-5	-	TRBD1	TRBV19	CASSIGTGRNQPQHF	TGTGCCAGTAGTATAGGGACAGGCCGAAATCAGCCCCAGCATTTT
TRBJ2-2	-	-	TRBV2	CASGTTNTGELFF	TGTGCCAGCGGGACAACGAACACCGGGGAGCTGTTTTTT
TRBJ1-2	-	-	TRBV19	CASSIATPVGYGYTF	TGTGCCAGTAGTATAGCTACGCCGGTGGGCTATGGCTACACCTTC
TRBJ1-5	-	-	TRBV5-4	CASSLDGQPQHF	TGTGCCAGCAGCTTGGACGGACAGCCCCAGCATTTT
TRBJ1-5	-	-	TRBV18	CASSPLPRANGYQPQHF	TGTGCCAGCTCACCACTCCCAAGGGCAAACGGGTATCAGCCCCAGCATTTT
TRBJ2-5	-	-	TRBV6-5	CASSPPGGQETQYF	TGTGCCAGCAGCCCACCCGGGGGCCAAGAGACCCAGTACTTC
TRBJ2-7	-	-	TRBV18	CASSPWAGEEGEQYF	TGTGCCAGCTCACCATGGGCAGGGGAGGAAGGCGAGCAGTACTTC
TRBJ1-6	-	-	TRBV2	CASSVLTNSPLHF	TGTGCCAGCAGTGTCCTTACCAATTCACCCCTCCACTTT
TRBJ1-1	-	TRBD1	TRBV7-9	CASSFSTGMGAEAFF	TGTGCCAGCAGCTTTTCGACAGGGATGGGGGCTGAAGCTTTCTTT
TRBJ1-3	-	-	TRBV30	CAWSGGTGNTIYF	TGTGCCTGGAGTGGAGGGACTGGAAACACCATATATTTT
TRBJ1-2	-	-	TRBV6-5	CASRQNYGYTF	TGTGCCAGCCGGCAGAACTATGGCTACACCTTC
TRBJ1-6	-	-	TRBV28	CASSLRNPSPLHF	TGTGCCAGCAGTTTGCGGAATCCTTCACCCCTCCACTTT
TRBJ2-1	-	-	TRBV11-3	CASSLGRQNEQFF	TGTGCCAGCAGCTTAGGTAGGCAGAATGAGCAGTTCTTC
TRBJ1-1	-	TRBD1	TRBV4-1	CASSQYTGGNTEAFF	TGCGCCAGCAGCCAATATACAGGGGGGAACACTGAAGCTTTCTTT
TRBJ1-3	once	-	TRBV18	CASSPTSSGNTIYF	TGTGCCAGCTCACCAACGTCCTCTGGAAACACCATATATTTT
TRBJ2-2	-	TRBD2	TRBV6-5	CASTFSGGAPGELFF	TGTGCCAGCACCTTTAGCGGGGGGGCCCCCGGGGAGCTGTTTTTT
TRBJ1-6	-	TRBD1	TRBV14	CASSQTGTGRSPLHF	TGTGCCAGCAGCCAAACCGGGACAGGGAGATCACCCCTCCACTTT
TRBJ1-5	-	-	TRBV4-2	CASSQEWGGNQPQHF	TGTGCCAGCAGCCAAGAGTGGGGCGGCAATCAGCCCCAGCATTTT
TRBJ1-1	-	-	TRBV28	CASSPDRYLRGENTEAFF	TGTGCCAGCAGTCCTGACAGGTATTTGCGAGGAGAGAACACTGAAGCTTTCTTT
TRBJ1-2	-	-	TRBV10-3	CAISDLGANGYTF	TGTGCCATCAGTGACCTCGGGGCTAATGGCTACACCTTC
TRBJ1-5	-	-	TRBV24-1	CATSRGGNQPQHF	TGTGCCACCAGTCGGGGTGGAAATCAGCCCCAGCATTTT
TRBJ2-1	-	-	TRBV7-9	CASSLEGQSSNEQFF	TGTGCCAGCAGCTTAGAGGGACAATCGTCCAATGAGCAGTTCTTC
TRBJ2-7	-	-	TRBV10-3	CAISEGGEQYF	TGTGCCATCAGTGAAGGAGGCGAGCAGTACTTC
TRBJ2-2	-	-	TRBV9	CASSALQRMDTGELFF	TGTGCCAGCAGCGCCCTCCAAAGGATGGATACCGGGGAGCTGTTTTTT
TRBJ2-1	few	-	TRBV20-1	CSARRVEKFF	TGCAGTGCTAGACGGGTAGAGAAGTTCTTC
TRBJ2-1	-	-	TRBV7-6	CASSPGVEQFF	TGTGCCAGCAGCCCAGGGGTTGAGCAGTTCTTC
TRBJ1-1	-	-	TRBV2	CASSDPARANTEAFF	TGTGCCAGCAGTGATCCCGCCAGGGCGAACACTGAAGCTTTCTTT
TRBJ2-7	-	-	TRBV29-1	CSVVGNSYEQYF	TGCAGCGTTGTGGGTAACTCCTACGAGCAGTACTTC
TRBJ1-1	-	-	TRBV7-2	CASSLDWVNTEAFF	TGTGCCAGCAGCTTAGATTGGGTCAACACTGAAGCTTTCTTT
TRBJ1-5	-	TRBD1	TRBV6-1	CASREMTGPYNQPQHF	TGTGCCAGCAGGGAAATGACAGGGCCCTACAATCAGCCCCAGCATTTT
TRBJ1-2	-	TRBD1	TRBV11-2	CASSPDRVIYGYTF	TGTGCCAGCAGCCCGGACAGGGTTATCTATGGCTACACCTTC
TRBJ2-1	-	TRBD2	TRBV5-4	CASSTGLAGNNEQFF	TGTGCCAGCAGCACGGGACTAGCGGGCAATAATGAGCAGTTCTTC
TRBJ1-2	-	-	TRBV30	CAWRPSGESGYTF	TGTGCCTGGAGACCTTCCGGGGAGTCTGGCTACACCTTC
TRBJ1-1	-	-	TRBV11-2	CASSLLGRDTEAFF	TGTGCCAGCAGCTTATTAGGTCGGGACACTGAAGCTTTCTTT